This T cell receptor beta chain was sequenced during a study of post-analysis software for immune sequencing data. Study-level background: Secondary progressive, relapsing-remitting and progressive-relapsing multiple sclerosis were among the included disease courses. General study points: F measure clustering grouped samples strongly by preparation batch. Multiple sclerosis patients showed significantly lower normalized Chao1 diversity than controls did. Controls showed lower frequencies than patients for five TRBV segments, and TRBV5-6, TRBV5-1 and TRBV20-1 were among these.

The CDR3 extends over 17 amino acids. Germline V CDR1 and CDR2: SGHTA, FQGNSA. Presence of unique molecular identifiers characterized the TCR beta cDNA libraries. Input amounts of 1 to 10 million T cells were used. These gave approximately 500,000 cDNA molecules, so each molecule approximated one T cell. TCRdb re-called the PCR reads with MiXCR, one entry per CDR3 protein. The repertoire consists of about 430,000 distinct CDR3 sequences, with 35% to 45% occurring once and the leading ten covering 7.5% to 8.5%. This clonotype was seen a few times. What it binds is unknown. Its ends do not fully match the called genes, so a read error is possible.

Material for sequencing was blood. The chain joins TRBV7-2 to TRBJ2-5; 8 bases align to TRBD2. The clonotype was recovered from a girl aged 2 to 9 with multiple sclerosis. This CDR3 reads CASSQKHSGKYHETQYF. DNA of the CDR3: TGTGCCAGCAGCCAAAAACATAGCGGGAAGTACCATGAGACCCAGTACTTC.